This T cell receptor beta chain was sequenced for a study of shared clonotypes between healthy human individuals. Study context: Those who served as donors were a couple of women and a few men between the ages of 18 and 49.

Over several immunoSEQ plates, each subset's genomic DNA was distributed in even portions. Clones were sequenced by immunoSEQ multiplex PCR, and TCRdb holds only the in-frame ones, with some missing. Found here are roughly 2.5 million clones, more than 90% of them singletons; the top ten hold 0.13% to 0.15%. V was shortened by 5 bases and J by 5 bases, with 7 bases between the two germline ends. Germline CDR1 SEHNR, CDR2 FQNEAQ (reference sequence). The CDR3 contains 12 residues. Sequencing input: naive CD4+ T cells sorted from blood. As to subset: CD45RA+ positively selected. The rearrangement links TRBV7-9 to TRBJ2-1, with D unclear. This sequence was found in a man aged 18 to 30 in good health. The CDR3 DNA sequence: TGTGCCAGCAGCGACGTGAACAATGAGCAGTTCTTC. It yields the protein CASSDVNNEQFF.